Below, 19 T cell receptor beta chains from the same sample are listed, as sequenced in a study of T cell responses to AZD1222 COVID-19 vaccine. The repertoire was sequenced with immunoSEQ multiplex PCR; TCRdb's copy has only in-frame clones and lacks some. The data contain approximately 120,000 clones, about nine tenths of them singletons. The sample here was peripheral blood, taken on day 0 of AZD1222 vaccination. All receptors derive from an adult in good health.

This clone was counted once. This sequence joins TRBV18 and TRBJ2-3; no firm D call. The V and J ends lost 5 bases and 0 bases respectively, with 12 bases between them. Germline CDR1 KGHSH, CDR2 LQKENI. The length of the CDR3 is 15 residues. CDR3 DNA: TGTGCCAGCTCAGCCACCCGTGCTAGCACAGATACGCAGTATTTT. Translating it yields CASSATRASTDTQYF.

The V call is TRBV5-1, the J call TRBJ1-5; TRBD1 agrees at 9 bases. The CDR3 is made up of 15 amino acids. The germline V gene has CDR1 SGHRS and CDR2 YFSETQ. V lost 0 bases to trimming and J lost 6 bases; unmatched junction nucleotides: 4. Here the CDR3 reads CASSLGQGVGQPQHF. CDR3 DNA: TGCGCCAGCAGCTTGGGACAGGGGGTCGGTCAGCCCCAGCATTTT.

This chain uses TRBV27 with TRBJ2-7; the D gene is possibly TRBD2 (7 bases). The V gene lost 6 bases and the J gene lost 3 bases, with 21 bases spanning the gap. The CDR3 consists of 16 residues. Germline CDR1 MNHEY, CDR2 SMNVEV (reference sequence). CDR3 DNA: TGTGCCAGCAGGAGCACATGGGGGGGGGCCTACTACGAGCAGTACTTC. It translates to CASRSTWGGAYYEQYF.

This clone occurred a few times. This rearrangement joins TRBV6-5 to TRBJ2-7; D is perhaps TRBD2 (5 bases). Trimming shortened V by 8 bases and J by 4 bases, and 18 bases separated the two germline ends. CDR1 MNHEY and CDR2 SVGAGI come from the germline V gene. The CDR3 totals 14 residues. The chain's CDR3 is CASAHVEDVYEQYF. In DNA, the CDR3 is TGTGCCAGCGCGCATGTGGAGGACGTGTACGAGCAGTACTTC.

The chain employs TRBV19 and TRBJ1-4, with TRBD1 identical over 8 bases. CDR3 length equals 18 residues. Germline lookup yields CDR1 LNHDA and CDR2 SQIVND (reference sequence). The V gene end was trimmed by 4 bases and the J gene end by 3 bases; junction bases not matched to a gene: 13. The CDR3 DNA follows: TGTGCCAGTAGTAATCCTTTGACAGGGGTCCGGTCTAATGAAAAACTGTTTTTT. This encodes CASSNPLTGVRSNEKLFF.

This sequence joins TRBV2 and TRBJ1-2; no reliable D call. There are 12 residues in the CDR3. Germline loops: CDR1 SNHLY, CDR2 FYNNEI. V was shortened by 0 bases and J by 4 bases, with 3 bases between the two germline ends. Here the CDR3 reads CASSEAVYGYTF. CDR3 nucleotide sequence: TGTGCCAGCAGTGAAGCGGTCTATGGCTACACCTTC. The full variable domain, completed using reference TRBV2 and TRBJ1-2, is EPEVTQTPSHQVTQMGQEVILRCVPISNHLYFYWYRQILGQKVEFLVSFYNNEISEKSEIFDDQFSVERPDGSNFTLKIRSTKLEDSAMYFCASSEAVYGYTFGSGTRLTVV.

The V and J genes are TRBV5-6 and TRBJ2-7; D is perhaps TRBD1 (5 bases). Germline loops: CDR1 SGHDT, CDR2 YYEEEE. The CDR3 is 12 amino acids. Between the trimmed V and J ends, which lost 5 bases and 2 bases, there was a span of 8 bases. The CDR3 protein is CASREGAYEQYF. The CDR3, as DNA: TGTGCCAGCAGAGAAGGGGCCTACGAGCAGTACTTC.

The chain joins TRBV10-3 to TRBJ2-3; maybe TRBD1 (6 bases). The CDR3 runs 14 residues. With 4 bases removed from V and 2 bases from J, the gap between germline ends came to 10 bases. Germline loops: CDR1 ENHRY, CDR2 SYGVKD. The CDR3 region is CAISVRTVTDTQYF. The CDR3 region has the DNA TGTGCCATCAGTGTCCGGACAGTCACAGATACGCAGTATTTT.

This clone was found once. The rearrangement joins TRBV5-1 to TRBJ2-2, with no clear D. The germline CDR1 and CDR2 sequences are SGHRS and YFSETQ. The V and J ends lost 7 bases and 5 bases respectively, with 15 bases between them. CDR3 length: 14 amino acids. The CDR3 nucleotides are TGCGCCAGCGGCCTAGGCCTCGAAACCGGGGAGCTGTTTTTT. Translated: CASGLGLETGELFF.

V is TRBV3-1 (or the pseudogene TRBV3-2) and J is TRBJ1-1, with TRBD1 matching over 7 bases. Trimming took 4 bases from V and 7 from J; bases not matched to a gene: 12. The CDR3 is 15 residues long. The germline gives CDR1 LGHDT, CDR2 YNNKEL (reference sequence). The DNA for the CDR3 is TGTGCCAGCAGCCCCCCGAAGGGGGCGAGAGATGAAGCTTTCTTT. Its translation: CASSPPKGARDEAFF.

In its sample, this clone was seen once. The J gene is TRBJ2-5, the V gene TRBV30, with 7 bases lining up with TRBD2. The J segment lost 4 bases and the V segment lost 1 base, leaving 9 bases of the junction unmatched. There are 15 residues in the CDR3. Per the germline V gene, CDR1 is GTSNPN and CDR2 is SVGIG (reference sequence). CDR3 nucleotide sequence: TGTGCCTGGAGTGCCTTTGGGGGGGGTAGAGAGACCCAGTACTTC. Translated: CAWSAFGGGRETQYF.

The chain employs TRBV12-3 or TRBV12-4 and TRBJ1-5; no clear D gene. The V end lost 6 bases, the J end lost 3 bases, and 6 bases lay between the germline ends. This CDR3 comprises 12 residues. The CDR3 DNA reads as TGTGCCAGCAGCCTCAACAATCAGCCCCAGCATTTT. Translating gives CASSLNNQPQHF.

The rearrangement uses TRBV28 and TRBJ2-3; D is unclear. The CDR3 has 14 residues. CDR1 and CDR2 from the germline V gene are MDHEN and SYDVKM. The V and J ends lost 3 bases and 4 bases respectively, with 11 bases between them. CDR3 region: CASSFPSSADTQYF. The CDR3, as DNA: TGTGCCAGCAGTTTTCCCAGCAGCGCAGATACGCAGTATTTT.

The gene calls are TRBV9 and TRBJ2-5, with D unclear. The V gene's germline CDR1 is SGDLS and CDR2 YYNGEE. This CDR3 has 14 amino acids. Trimming removed 0 bases at V and 4 bases at J, with 10 bases between. CDR3 region: CASSVEVVGETQYF. The CDR3 nucleotides are TGTGCCAGCAGCGTAGAGGTCGTGGGAGAGACCCAGTACTTC.

This clone was seen more than once but under ten times. The chain employs TRBV2 and TRBJ2-7, with 9 nucleotides matching TRBD1. J gave up 3 bases and V 5 bases, and 5 bases lay outside the gene matches. CDR3 length equals 14 residues. Germline V CDR1 and CDR2: SNHLY, FYNNEI. CDR3 coding DNA: TGTGCCAGCAGTAAGAGGACAGGGGTCTACGAGCAGTACTTC. This sequence encodes CASSKRTGVYEQYF.

The chain employs TRBV20-1 and TRBJ2-3; D gene uncertain. The germline CDR1 and CDR2 sequences are DFQATT and SNEGSKA (reference sequence). Trimming pared 3 bases from V and 4 bases from J, leaving 14 bases between. CDR3 length: 14 residues. CDR3 nucleotides: TGCAGTGCTAGTATCCCGGATTCGGCAGATACGCAGTATTTT. This encodes CSASIPDSADTQYF.

This clone was recorded once. The chain has TRBV11-2 and TRBJ2-2; 7 nucleotides match TRBD2. Germline V CDR1 and CDR2: SGHAT, FQNNGV. Germline trimming cut 3 bases from V and 6 bases from J; bases unmatched to any gene: 13. This CDR3 spans 17 amino acids. The DNA for the CDR3 is TGTGCCAGCAGCTTTTTGGGAATTCCTAGCGGCTCCGGGGAGCTGTTTTTT. Its translation: CASSFLGIPSGSGELFF.

V gene TRBV2 combines with J gene TRBJ1-1; tentatively, D is TRBD1 (5 bases). Germline lookup yields CDR1 SNHLY and CDR2 FYNNEI. The V gene lost 4 bases and the J gene lost 6 bases, with 15 bases spanning the gap. The CDR3 is made up of 14 amino acids. The CDR3 loop reads CASSGQGIGAEAFF. In DNA, the CDR3 is TGTGCCAGCAGTGGGCAGGGTATAGGCGCTGAAGCTTTCTTT.

The V gene is TRBV9, the J gene TRBJ2-7, with 11 bases lining up with TRBD2. The V segment lost 0 bases and the J segment 0 bases; nucleotides outside the gene matches: 5. This CDR3 region has 17 residues. The germline gives CDR1 SGDLS, CDR2 YYNGEE. This CDR3 is CASSVVPTSGSSYEQYF. The CDR3 DNA follows: TGTGCCAGCAGCGTAGTGCCCACTAGCGGGAGCTCCTACGAGCAGTACTTC. The variable domain in full, with the rest retrieved from reference TRBV9 and TRBJ2-7, is DSGVTQTPKHLITATGQRVTLRCSPRSGDLSVYWYQQSLDQGLQFLIQYYNGEERAKGNILERFSAQQFPDLHSELNLSSLELGDSALYFCASSVVPTSGSSYEQYFGPGTRLTVT.